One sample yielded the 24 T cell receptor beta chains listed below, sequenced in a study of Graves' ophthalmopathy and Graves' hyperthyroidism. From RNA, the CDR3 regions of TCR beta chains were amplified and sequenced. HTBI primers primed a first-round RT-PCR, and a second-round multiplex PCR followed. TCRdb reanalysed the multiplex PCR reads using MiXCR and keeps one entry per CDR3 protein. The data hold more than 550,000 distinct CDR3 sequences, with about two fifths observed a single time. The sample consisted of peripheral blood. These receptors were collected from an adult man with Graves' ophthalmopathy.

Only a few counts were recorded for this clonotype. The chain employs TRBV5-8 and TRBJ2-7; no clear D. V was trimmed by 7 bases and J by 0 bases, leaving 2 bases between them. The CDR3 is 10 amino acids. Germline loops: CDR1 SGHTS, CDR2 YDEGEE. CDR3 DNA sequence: TGTGCCAGCCTCTCCTACGAGCAGTACTTC. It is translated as CASLSYEQYF.

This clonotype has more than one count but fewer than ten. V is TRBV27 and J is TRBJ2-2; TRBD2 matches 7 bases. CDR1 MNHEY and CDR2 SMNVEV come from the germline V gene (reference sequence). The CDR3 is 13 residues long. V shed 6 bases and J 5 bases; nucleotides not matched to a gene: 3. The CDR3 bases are TGTGCCAGCAGAGATAGCGGGACCGGGGAGCTGTTTTTT. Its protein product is CASRDSGTGELFF.

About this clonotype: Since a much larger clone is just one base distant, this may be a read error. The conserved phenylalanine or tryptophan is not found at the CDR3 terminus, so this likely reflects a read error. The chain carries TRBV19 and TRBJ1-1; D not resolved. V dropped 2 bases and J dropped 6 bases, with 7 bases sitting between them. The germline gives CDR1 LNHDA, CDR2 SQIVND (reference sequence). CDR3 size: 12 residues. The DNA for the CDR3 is TGTGCCAGTAGTATACAGAGGTCTGAAGCTTTCATT. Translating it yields CASSIQRSEAFI.

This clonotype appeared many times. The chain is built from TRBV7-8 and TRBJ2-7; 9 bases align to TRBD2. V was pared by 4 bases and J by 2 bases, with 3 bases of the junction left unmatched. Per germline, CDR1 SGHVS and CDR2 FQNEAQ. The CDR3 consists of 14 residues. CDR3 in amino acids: CASSSSGETYEQYF. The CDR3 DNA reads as TGTGCCAGCAGCTCTAGCGGGGAGACCTACGAGCAGTACTTC.

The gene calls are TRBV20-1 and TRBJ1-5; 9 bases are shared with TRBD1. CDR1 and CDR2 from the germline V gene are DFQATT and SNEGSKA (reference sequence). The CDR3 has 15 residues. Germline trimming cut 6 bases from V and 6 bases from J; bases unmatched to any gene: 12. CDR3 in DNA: TGCAGTGCGCTAGTGGACAGGGGCGCGGGTCAGCCCCAGCATTTT. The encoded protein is CSALVDRGAGQPQHF.

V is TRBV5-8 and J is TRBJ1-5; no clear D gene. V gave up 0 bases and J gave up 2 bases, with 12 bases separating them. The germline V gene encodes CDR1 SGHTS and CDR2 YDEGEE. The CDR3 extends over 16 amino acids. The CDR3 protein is CASSLASTVGNQPQHF. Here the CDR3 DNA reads TGTGCCAGCAGCTTGGCCTCGACTGTGGGCAATCAGCCCCAGCATTTT.

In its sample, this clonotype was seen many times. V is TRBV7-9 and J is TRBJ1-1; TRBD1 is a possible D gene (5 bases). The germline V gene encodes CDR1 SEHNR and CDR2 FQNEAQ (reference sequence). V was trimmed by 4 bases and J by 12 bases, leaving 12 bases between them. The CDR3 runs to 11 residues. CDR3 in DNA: TGTGCCAGCAGCTCCGACAGAAATACTTTCTTT. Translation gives CASSSDRNTFF.

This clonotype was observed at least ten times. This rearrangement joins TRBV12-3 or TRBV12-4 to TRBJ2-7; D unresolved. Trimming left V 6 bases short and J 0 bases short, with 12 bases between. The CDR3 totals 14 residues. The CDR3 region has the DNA TGTGCCAGCAGACCTCAGGTGGACTCCTACGAGCAGTACTTC. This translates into CASRPQVDSYEQYF.

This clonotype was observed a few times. Here the CDR3 reads CAGTRMSGSNNQPQHF. CDR3 in DNA: TGTGCCGGCACTCGGATGAGCGGGTCGAACAATCAGCCCCAGCATTTT. The chain uses TRBV19 and TRBJ1-5; D call uncertain. The germline V and J ends were trimmed by 11 bases and 3 bases, with 23 bases remaining between them. The germline V gene encodes CDR1 LNHDA and CDR2 SQIVND (reference sequence). The CDR3 covers 16 residues.

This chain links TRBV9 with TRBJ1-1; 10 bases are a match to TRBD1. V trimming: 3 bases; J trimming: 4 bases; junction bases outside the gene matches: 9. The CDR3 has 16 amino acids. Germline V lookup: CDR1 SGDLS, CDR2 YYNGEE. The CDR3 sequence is CASSATGTGAATEAFF. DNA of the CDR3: TGTGCCAGCAGCGCAACCGGGACAGGGGCGGCCACTGAAGCTTTCTTT.

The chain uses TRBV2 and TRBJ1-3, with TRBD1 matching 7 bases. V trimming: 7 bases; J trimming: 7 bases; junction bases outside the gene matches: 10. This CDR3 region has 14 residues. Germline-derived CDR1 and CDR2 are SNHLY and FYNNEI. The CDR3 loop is CASINLGQQNTIYF. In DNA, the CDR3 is TGTGCCAGCATTAACTTGGGACAGCAGAACACCATATATTTT.

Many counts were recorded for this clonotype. Here the CDR3 reads CASSEAGWETQYF. In DNA form, the CDR3 reads TGTGCCAGCAGTGAAGCAGGTTGGGAGACCCAGTACTTC. The chain joins TRBV2 to TRBJ2-5; no clear D gene. V lost 0 bases and J lost 5, with 7 bases in between. The CDR3 has 13 amino acids. Looked up from germline, CDR1 is SNHLY and CDR2 is FYNNEI.

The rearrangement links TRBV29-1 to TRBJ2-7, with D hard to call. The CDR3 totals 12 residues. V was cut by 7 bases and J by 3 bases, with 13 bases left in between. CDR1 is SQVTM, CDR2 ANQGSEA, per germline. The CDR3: CSAGRSGYEQYF. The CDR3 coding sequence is TGCAGCGCCGGAAGGTCGGGCTACGAGCAGTACTTC.

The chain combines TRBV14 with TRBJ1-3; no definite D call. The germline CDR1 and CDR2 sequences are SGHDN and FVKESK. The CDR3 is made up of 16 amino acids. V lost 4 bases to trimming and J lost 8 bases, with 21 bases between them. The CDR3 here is CASSRTSDGYGYTIYF. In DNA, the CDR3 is TGTGCCAGCAGCCGAACTTCTGACGGCTATGGCTACACCATATATTTT.

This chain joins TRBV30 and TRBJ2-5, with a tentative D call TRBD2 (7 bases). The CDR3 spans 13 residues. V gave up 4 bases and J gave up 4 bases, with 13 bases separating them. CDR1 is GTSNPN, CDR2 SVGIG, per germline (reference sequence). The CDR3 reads CAWNGGGGETQYF. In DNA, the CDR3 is TGTGCCTGGAACGGCGGGGGCGGAGAGACCCAGTACTTC.

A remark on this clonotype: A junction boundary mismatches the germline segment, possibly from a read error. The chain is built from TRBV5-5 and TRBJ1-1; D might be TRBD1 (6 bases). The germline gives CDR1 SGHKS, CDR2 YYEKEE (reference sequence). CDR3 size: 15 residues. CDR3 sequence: CASSPGGGRNTEAFF. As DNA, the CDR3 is TGCGCCAGCAGCCCGGGGGGGGGGCGTAACACTGAAGCTTTCTTT.

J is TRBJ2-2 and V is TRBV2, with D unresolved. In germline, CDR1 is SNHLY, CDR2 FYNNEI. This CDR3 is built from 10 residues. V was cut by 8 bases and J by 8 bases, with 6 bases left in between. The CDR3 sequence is CASGKGELFF. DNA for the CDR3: TGTGCCAGCGGGAAGGGGGAGCTGTTTTTT.

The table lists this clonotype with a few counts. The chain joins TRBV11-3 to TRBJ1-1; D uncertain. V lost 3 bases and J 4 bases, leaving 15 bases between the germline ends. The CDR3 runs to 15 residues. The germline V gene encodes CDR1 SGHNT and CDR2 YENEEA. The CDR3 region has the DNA TGTGCCAGCAGCTTGTACCCCATTTCGGCCACTGAAGCTTTCTTT. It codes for CASSLYPISATEAFF.

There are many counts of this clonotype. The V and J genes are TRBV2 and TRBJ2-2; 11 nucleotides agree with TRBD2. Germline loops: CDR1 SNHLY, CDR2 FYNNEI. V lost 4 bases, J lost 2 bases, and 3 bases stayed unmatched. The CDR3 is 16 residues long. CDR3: CASSGLAGPNTGELFF. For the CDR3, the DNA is TGTGCCAGCAGTGGACTAGCGGGGCCCAACACCGGGGAGCTGTTTTTT.

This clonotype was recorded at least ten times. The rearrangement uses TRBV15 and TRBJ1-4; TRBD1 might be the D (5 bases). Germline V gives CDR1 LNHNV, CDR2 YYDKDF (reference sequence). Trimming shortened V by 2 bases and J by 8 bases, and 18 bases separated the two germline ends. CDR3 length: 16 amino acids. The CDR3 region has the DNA TGTGCCACCAGCAGAAACCGGCAGGGAGAAGGGGAAAAACTGTTTTTT. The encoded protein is CATSRNRQGEGEKLFF.

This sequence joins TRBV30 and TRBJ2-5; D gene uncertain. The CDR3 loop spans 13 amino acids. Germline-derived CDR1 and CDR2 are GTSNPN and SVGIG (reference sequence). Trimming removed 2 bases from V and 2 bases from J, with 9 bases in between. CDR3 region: CAWSQGIQETQYF. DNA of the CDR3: TGTGCCTGGAGTCAAGGGATTCAAGAGACCCAGTACTTC.

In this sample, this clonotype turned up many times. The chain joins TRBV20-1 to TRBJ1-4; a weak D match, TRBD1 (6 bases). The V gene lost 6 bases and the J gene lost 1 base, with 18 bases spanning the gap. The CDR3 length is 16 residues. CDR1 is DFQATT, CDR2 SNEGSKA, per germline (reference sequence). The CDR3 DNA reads TGCAGTGCCAAATCGCACCAGGACAGAACTAATGAAAAACTGTTTTTT. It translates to CSAKSHQDRTNEKLFF.

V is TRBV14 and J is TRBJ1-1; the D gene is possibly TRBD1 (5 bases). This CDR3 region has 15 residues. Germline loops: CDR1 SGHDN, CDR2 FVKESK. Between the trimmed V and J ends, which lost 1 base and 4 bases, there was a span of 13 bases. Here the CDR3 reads CASSQGRGGGTEAFF. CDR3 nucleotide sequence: TGTGCCAGCAGCCAAGGTCGGGGGGGAGGCACTGAAGCTTTCTTT.

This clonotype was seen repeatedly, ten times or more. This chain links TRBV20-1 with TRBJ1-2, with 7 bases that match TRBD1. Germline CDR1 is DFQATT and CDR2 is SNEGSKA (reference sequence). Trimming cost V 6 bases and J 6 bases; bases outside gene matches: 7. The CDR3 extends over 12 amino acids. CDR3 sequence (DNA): TGCAGTGCGGCACAGGGGATGGATGGCTACACCTTC. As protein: CSAAQGMDGYTF.